This TCR beta chain was sequenced during a study of OX40 agonist ivuxolimab in advanced cancers. Method: immunoSEQ multiplex PCR; TCRdb's copy keeps in-frame clones and lacks some. The table has some 80,000 clones, under 85% seen once. The CDR3 has 14 residues. The V gene's germline CDR1 is KGHSH and CDR2 LQKENI. Trimming left V 3 bases short and J 7 bases short, with 16 bases between. The investigators sampled blood at baseline, at cycle 4 day 1, and at cycle 7 day 1. This material consisted of CD4+ or CD8+ T cells sorted from blood, taken in a trial of the OX40 agonist ivuxolimab. The clonotype was recovered from an adult with an advanced solid tumor such as melanoma, head and neck, liver or kidney cancer. J is TRBJ2-7 and V is TRBV18; D perhaps matches TRBD2 (6 bases). This CDR3 reads CASSPTPGVGEQYF. The CDR3 DNA follows: TGTGCCAGCTCACCCACCCCGGGAGTGGGGGAGCAGTACTTC.